This T cell receptor (beta chain) was identified during a study of PD-L1 blockade in urothelial cancer. About the study: Reported median T cell count for blood samples was more than 140,000.

The CDR3 runs 15 residues. Trimming cost V 2 bases and J 0 bases, with 10 bases left between them. The V gene's germline CDR1 is MNHEY and CDR2 SVGAGI. Some clones are missing from TCRdb's copy, which holds only in-frame ones; the method was immunoSEQ multiplex PCR. The sample carries some 80,000 clones, about 85% recorded once. Stated time point: pretreatment peripheral blood. The clonotype comes from a man between 35 and 55 years old with urothelial cancer. The V gene is TRBV6-5, the J gene TRBJ1-2, with a possible D match to TRBD1 (5 bases). The sample in question was PBMCs, obtained around atezolizumab (anti-PD-L1) treatment. The CDR3 DNA reads as TGTGCCAGCAGTTACAAGGCAGGGACTAACTATGGCTACACCTTC. Protein sequence: CASSYKAGTNYGYTF.